The 14 T cell receptor beta chains reported below all come from one sample, sequenced in a study of T cell changes during pregnancy in multiple sclerosis (dated by TCRdb to the late 2010s). Library generation was performed with the immunoSEQ multiplex PCR assay. Imported from immuneACCESS, the table was reduced by TCRdb to in-frame sequences with V and J called. These copies leave out some clones; in studies compared against another copy, an unresolved V gene accounts for under half, and the cause of the remainder is not known. Within this sample are tens of thousands of clones, with 90% to 95% of them counted one time only. The ten biggest clones cover approximately 2.2% of the sample. This material consisted of peripheral blood, taken in the third trimester of pregnancy. The receptors shown here come from a female donor with multiple sclerosis, enrolled in a pregnancy study.

This sequence joins TRBV9 and TRBJ1-3; 7 bases line up with TRBD1. Losses at the gene ends were 0 bases for V and 0 bases for J; bases not matched to a gene: 6. Germline-derived CDR1 and CDR2 are SGDLS and YYNGEE. This CDR3 is built from 17 residues. Here the CDR3 DNA reads TGTGCCAGCAGCGTAGTCCCGACAGGGCACTCTGGAAACACCATATATTTT. It is translated as CASSVVPTGHSGNTIYF.

The table lists this clone with a count of one. The rearrangement uses TRBV2 and TRBJ2-5, with D hard to call. The CDR3 has 13 residues. Germline V lookup: CDR1 SNHLY, CDR2 FYNNEI. V gave up 4 bases and J gave up 5 bases, with 11 bases separating them. CDR3 bases: TGTGCCAGCAGTGTGAATGTCGAGGAGACCCAGTACTTC. As protein: CASSVNVEETQYF.

V is TRBV11-2 and J is TRBJ1-2; D gene unclear. The CDR3 is made up of 14 amino acids. Germline V gene data show CDR1 as SGHAT and CDR2 as FQNNGV. V lost 4 bases to trimming and J lost 5 bases, with 14 bases between them. In nucleotides, the CDR3 is TGTGCCAGCAGCTCCGACGGAGCCGCTTATGGCTACACCTTC. It specifies CASSSDGAAYGYTF.

The V and J genes are TRBV30 and TRBJ2-5, with 10 bases aligning to TRBD2. CDR1 and CDR2 from the germline V gene are GTSNPN and SVGIG (reference sequence). After removal of 2 bases from V and 5 bases from J, the junction contained 5 bases not matched to a gene. The CDR3 totals 14 residues. CDR3 DNA: TGTGCCTGGAGTACGAGCGGGAGGGGGGAGACCCAGTACTTC. The encoded protein is CAWSTSGRGETQYF.

The CDR3 DNA sequence: TGTGCCAGCAGACCATTCTACAACAGTTATAATTCACCCCTCCACTTT. This sequence encodes CASRPFYNSYNSPLHF. The V and J genes are TRBV27 and TRBJ1-6, with D unresolved. Germline V gives CDR1 MNHEY, CDR2 SMNVEV (reference sequence). The V end was cut by 6 bases, the J end by 4 bases, with 16 bases between. The CDR3 runs 16 residues.

Only one count was recorded for this clone. This sequence joins TRBV7-3 and TRBJ2-2; 8 bases are a match to TRBD2. Germline V gene sequence: CDR1 SGHTA, CDR2 FQGTGA. Trimming removed 6 bases from V and 6 bases from J; junction bases left unmatched: 21. The CDR3 is 19 amino acids. The CDR3 is CASSPTPQGRSGRAGELFF. The CDR3 nucleotides read TGTGCCAGCAGTCCAACACCACAGGGTCGCAGCGGGAGAGCCGGGGAGCTGTTTTTT. Full variable domain (rest looked up from reference TRBV7-3 and TRBJ2-2): GAGVSQTPSNKVTEKGKYVELRCDPISGHTALYWYRQSLGQGPEFLIYFQGTGAADDSGLPNDRFFAVRPEGSVSTLKIQRTERGDSAVYLCASSPTPQGRSGRAGELFFGEGSRLTVL.

This clone is termed medium-sized. V gene TRBV7-9 combines with J gene TRBJ1-2; TRBD1 agrees at 7 bases. The V and J ends lost 3 bases and 7 bases, in that order; junction bases with no gene match: 2. The CDR3 has 12 amino acids. Germline V gene lookup returns CDR1 SEHNR and CDR2 FQNEAQ (reference sequence). The CDR3 reads CASSFDRVGYTF. The CDR3, as DNA: TGTGCCAGCAGCTTTGACAGGGTTGGCTACACCTTC. The variable domain in full, with the rest retrieved from reference TRBV7-9 and TRBJ1-2, is DTGVSQNPRHKITKRGQNVTFRCDPISEHNRLYWYRQTLGQGPEFLTYFQNEAQLEKSRLLSDRFSAERPKGSFSTLEIQRTEQGDSAMYLCASSFDRVGYTFGSGTRLTVV.

The chain links TRBV5-1 to TRBJ2-7; perhaps TRBD2 as D (5 bases). V was cut by 5 bases and J by 3 bases, with 12 bases left in between. This CDR3 has 13 residues. The V gene's germline CDR1 is SGHRS and CDR2 YFSETQ. CDR3 nucleotide sequence: TGCGCCAGCAGTACCGGGATGGTCTACGAGCAGTACTTC. This translates into CASSTGMVYEQYF.

This clone appeared once. The chain carries TRBV7-2 and TRBJ2-5; 10 positions agree with TRBD2. The CDR3 contains 16 residues. Looked up from germline, CDR1 is SGHTA and CDR2 is FQGNSA. With 1 base clipped from V and 4 bases from J, the junction kept 6 bases outside the gene matches. Here the CDR3 reads CASSLGLAGAGETQYF. CDR3 nucleotides: TGTGCCAGCAGCTTAGGTCTAGCGGGAGCTGGAGAGACCCAGTACTTC.

V and J are TRBV11-3 and TRBJ2-5; 9 positions agree with TRBD2. The CDR3 contains 15 residues. With V trimmed by 0 bases and J by 2 bases, 1 base remained unmatched. The germline V gene encodes CDR1 SGHNT and CDR2 YENEEA. The CDR3 nucleotides are TGTGCCAGCAGCTTAGACAGCGGGAGGCAAGAGACCCAGTACTTC. It yields the protein CASSLDSGRQETQYF.

This rearrangement joins TRBV29-1 to TRBJ2-1, with a tentative D call TRBD2 (6 bases). V was cut by 3 bases and J by 3 bases, with 15 bases left in between. The CDR3 has 15 amino acids. The V gene's germline CDR1 is SQVTM and CDR2 ANQGSEA. CDR3 sequence reads: CSVDPPGLNYNEQFF. Here the CDR3 DNA reads TGCAGCGTTGACCCTCCGGGACTTAACTACAATGAGCAGTTCTTC.

The chain uses TRBV7-2 and TRBJ1-2; TRBD1 agrees at 7 bases. CDR1 is SGHTA, CDR2 FQGNSA, per germline. The CDR3 sequence is 15 residues long. J lost 8 bases, V lost 0 bases, and 9 bases had no gene match. The CDR3 DNA reads TGTGCCAGCAGCTTAGCGTTCGGGACAGAGGGAGGCTACACCTTC. This sequence encodes CASSLAFGTEGGYTF.

The genes are TRBV11-3 and TRBJ2-3; 10 bases map to TRBD1. The CDR3 length is 15 residues. Germline CDR1 SGHNT, CDR2 YENEEA. V trimming: 5 bases; J trimming: 6 bases; junction bases outside the gene matches: 8. The CDR3 DNA is TGTGCCAGCAGCGCCCCGGGGACAGGGGCGGATACGCAGTATTTT. Its protein product is CASSAPGTGADTQYF.

This chain connects TRBV28 to TRBJ1-2; D gene ambiguous. The ends were cut back, 4 bases at V and 3 bases at J, with 9 bases in the middle. Germline assignment: CDR1 MDHEN and CDR2 SYDVKM. The CDR3 consists of 13 residues. CDR3 protein: CASSSGVYYGYTF. DNA of the CDR3: TGTGCCAGCAGTTCAGGCGTTTACTATGGCTACACCTTC.